This T cell receptor (beta chain) was retrieved from a study of blood T cells in healthy people across ages. Trimming pared 2 bases from V and 4 bases from J, leaving 11 bases between. The CDR3 extends over 14 amino acids. The germline CDR1 and CDR2 sequences are KGHSH and LQKENI. Then a second PCR, running about 7 to 11 cycles, was carried out with a sample-barcoded 5' primer and a J-beta primer mix. From the 5' RACE reads, TCRdb called clonotypes with MiXCR, one entry per CDR3 protein. The sample consists of around 990,000 distinct CDR3 sequences, under 30% of them appearing once. This same sample was also taken into another study, of T cells of mothers and their children. That investigation notes: The TCR beta CDR3 read count exceeded 9.5 million for each mother and was about 2.8 million for each child.

The chain employs TRBV18 and TRBJ1-2; possible D gene TRBD1, 5 bases. This TCR came from a girl under 10 years old in good health. The specimen sequenced was blood. The CDR3 DNA follows: TGTGCCAGCTCACCAGACAGCTCTCTCTATGGCTACACCTTC. Its protein product is CASSPDSSLYGYTF. Drawing the rest from reference TRBV18 and TRBJ1-2, the complete variable domain is NAGVMQNPRHLVRRRGQEARLRCSPMKGHSHVYWYRQLPEEGLKFMVYLQKENIIDESGMPKERFSAEFPKEGPSILRIQQVVRGDSAAYFCASSPDSSLYGYTFGSGTRLTVV.